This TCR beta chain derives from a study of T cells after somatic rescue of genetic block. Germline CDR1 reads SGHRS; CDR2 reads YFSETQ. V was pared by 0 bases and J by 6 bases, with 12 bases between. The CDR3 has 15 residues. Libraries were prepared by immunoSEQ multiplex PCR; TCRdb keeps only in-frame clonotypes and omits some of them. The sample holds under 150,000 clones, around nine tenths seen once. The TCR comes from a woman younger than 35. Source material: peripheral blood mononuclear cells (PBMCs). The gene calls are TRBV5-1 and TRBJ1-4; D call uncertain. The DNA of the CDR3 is TGCGCCAGCAGCTTGGTGGGAAGACGACATGAAAAACTGTTTTTT. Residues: CASSLVGRRHEKLFF.